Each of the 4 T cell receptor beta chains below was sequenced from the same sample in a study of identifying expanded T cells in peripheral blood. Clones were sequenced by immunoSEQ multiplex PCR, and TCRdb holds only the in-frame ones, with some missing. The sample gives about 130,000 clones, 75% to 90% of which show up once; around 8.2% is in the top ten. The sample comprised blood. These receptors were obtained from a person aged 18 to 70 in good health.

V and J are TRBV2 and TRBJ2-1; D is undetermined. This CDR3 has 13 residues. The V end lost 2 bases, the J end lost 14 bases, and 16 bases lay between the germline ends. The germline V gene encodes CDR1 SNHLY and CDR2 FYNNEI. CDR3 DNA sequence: TGTGCCAGCAGTGAATATTTTCTCCTTGGGGAGTTCTTC. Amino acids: CASSEYFLLGEFF.

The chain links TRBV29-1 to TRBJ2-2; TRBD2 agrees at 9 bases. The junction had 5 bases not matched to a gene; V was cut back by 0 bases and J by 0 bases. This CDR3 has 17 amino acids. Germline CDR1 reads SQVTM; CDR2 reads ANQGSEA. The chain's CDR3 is CSVEDPSGASNTGELFF. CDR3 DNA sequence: TGCAGCGTTGAAGATCCTAGCGGGGCCTCGAACACCGGGGAGCTGTTTTTT.

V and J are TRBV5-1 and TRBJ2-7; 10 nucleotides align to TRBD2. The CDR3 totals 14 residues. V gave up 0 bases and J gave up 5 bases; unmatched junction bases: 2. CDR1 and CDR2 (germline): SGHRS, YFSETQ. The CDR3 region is CASSLVLAGDEQYF. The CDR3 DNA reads TGCGCCAGCAGCTTGGTGCTAGCGGGGGACGAGCAGTACTTC.

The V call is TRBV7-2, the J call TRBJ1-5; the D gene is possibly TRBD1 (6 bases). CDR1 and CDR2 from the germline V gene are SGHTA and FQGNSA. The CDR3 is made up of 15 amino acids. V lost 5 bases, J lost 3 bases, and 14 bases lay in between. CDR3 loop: CASSPKGGTNQPQHF. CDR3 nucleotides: TGTGCCAGCAGCCCGAAGGGGGGGACCAATCAGCCCCAGCATTTT.